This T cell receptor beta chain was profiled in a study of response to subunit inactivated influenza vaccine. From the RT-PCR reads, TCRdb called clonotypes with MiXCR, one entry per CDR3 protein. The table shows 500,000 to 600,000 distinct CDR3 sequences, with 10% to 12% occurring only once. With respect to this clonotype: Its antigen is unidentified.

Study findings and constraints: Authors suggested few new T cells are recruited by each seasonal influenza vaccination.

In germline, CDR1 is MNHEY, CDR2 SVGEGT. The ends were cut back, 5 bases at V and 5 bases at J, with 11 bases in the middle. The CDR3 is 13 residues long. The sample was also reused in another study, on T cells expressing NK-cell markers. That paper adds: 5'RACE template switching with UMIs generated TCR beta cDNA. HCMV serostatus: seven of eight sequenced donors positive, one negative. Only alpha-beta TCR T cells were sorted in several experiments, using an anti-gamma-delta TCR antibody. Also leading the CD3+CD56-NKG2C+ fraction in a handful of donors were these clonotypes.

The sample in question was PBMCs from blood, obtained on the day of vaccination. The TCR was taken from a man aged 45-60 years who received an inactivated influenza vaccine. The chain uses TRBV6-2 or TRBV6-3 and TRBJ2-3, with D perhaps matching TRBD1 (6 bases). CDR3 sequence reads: CASSKQGKDTQYF. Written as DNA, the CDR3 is TGTGCCAGCAGTAAACAGGGTAAAGATACGCAGTATTTT.